Each of the 19 T cell receptor beta chains below was sequenced from the same sample in a study of T cell responses to AZD1222 COVID-19 vaccine. Sequencing used immunoSEQ multiplex PCR; TCRdb keeps in-frame clones, though not all of them. Found here are over 120,000 clones, approximately 88% of them singletons; the top ten hold approximately 5.6%. The sample in question was peripheral blood, obtained 28 days after the second dose of the MenACWY control vaccine. The receptors here all came from an adult who received the MenACWY meningococcal vaccine as a control.

The rearrangement links TRBV18 to TRBJ1-1; a possible D gene is TRBD1 (5 bases). Germline V lookup: CDR1 KGHSH, CDR2 LQKENI. V shed 5 bases and J shed 3 bases, with 13 bases lying between them. The CDR3 consists of 14 residues. As DNA, the CDR3 is TGTGCCAGCTCAACCTTGGGGGGGGACACTGAAGCTTTCTTT. Protein: CASSTLGGDTEAFF.

CDR3 loop: CASSQEGLAGKKNEQFF. The CDR3 DNA sequence: TGTGCCAGCAGCCAAGAGGGACTAGCGGGAAAAAAGAATGAGCAGTTCTTC. The V call is TRBV3-1 (or the pseudogene TRBV3-2), the J call TRBJ2-1; 13 nucleotides align to TRBD2. Germline CDR1 and CDR2: LGHDT and YNNKEL (reference sequence). V lost 0 bases, J lost 7 bases, and 6 bases stayed unmatched. This CDR3 is 17 amino acids long.

The gene calls are TRBV18 and TRBJ1-4, with 8 bases lining up with TRBD1. There are 15 residues in the CDR3. J was trimmed by 4 bases and V by 3 bases; bases with no gene match: 4. The germline V gene has CDR1 KGHSH and CDR2 LQKENI. The CDR3 here is CASSPGTGRNEKLFF. The CDR3 DNA reads TGTGCCAGCTCACCTGGGACAGGTCGTAATGAAAAACTGTTTTTT.

The chain uses TRBV7-2 and TRBJ1-5; TRBD1 aligns across 9 bases. The length of the CDR3 is 15 residues. V gave up 5 bases and J gave up 6 bases; unmatched junction bases: 8. Germline V gene lookup returns CDR1 SGHTA and CDR2 FQGNSA. The CDR3 reads CASSLRQGDTQPQHF. CDR3 nucleotide sequence: TGTGCCAGCAGCCTCCGACAGGGGGATACTCAGCCCCAGCATTTT. The variable domain in full, completed from reference TRBV7-2 and TRBJ1-5, reads GAGVSQSPSNKVTEKGKDVELRCDPISGHTALYWYRQSLGQGLEFLIYFQGNSAPDKSGLPSDRFSAERTGGSVSTLTIQRTQQEDSAVYLCASSLRQGDTQPQHFGDGTRLSIL.

This chain links TRBV19 with TRBJ1-5; D is ambiguous. Trimming left V 6 bases short and J 3 bases short, with 24 bases between. The CDR3 contains 18 residues. The germline V gene has CDR1 LNHDA and CDR2 SQIVND (reference sequence). The CDR3 nucleotides read TGTGCCAGTAGACCTATTCATATTTGGGGAAGAGACAATCAGCCCCAGCATTTT. As protein: CASRPIHIWGRDNQPQHF.

The genes are TRBV5-6 and TRBJ2-3; D is undetermined. CDR1 SGHDT and CDR2 YYEEEE come from the germline V gene. The CDR3 consists of 15 residues. The germline V and J ends were trimmed by 2 bases and 1 base, with 11 bases remaining between them. The DNA of the CDR3 is TGTGCCAGCAGCTTAGGCCTCAGTGGCACAGATACGCAGTATTTT. This codes for CASSLGLSGTDTQYF.

This chain connects TRBV27 to TRBJ2-2; D is unresolved. Germline CDR1 is MNHEY and CDR2 is SMNVEV (reference sequence). This CDR3 is 14 amino acids long. V was trimmed by 3 bases and J by 4 bases, leaving 9 bases between them. The CDR3 region is CASSFGQITGELFF. The CDR3 coding sequence is TGTGCCAGCAGTTTCGGCCAGATCACCGGGGAGCTGTTTTTT.

This rearrangement joins TRBV4-3 to TRBJ1-5, with unresolved D. This CDR3 region has 17 residues. Trimming pared 0 bases from V and 4 bases from J, leaving 16 bases between. In germline, CDR1 is LGHNA, CDR2 YSLEER. CDR3 in DNA: TGCGCCAGCAGCCAAGATCCTGTAGGGTCGGTTAATCAGCCCCAGCATTTT. Its translation: CASSQDPVGSVNQPQHF.

Here the CDR3 DNA reads TGTGCCAGCACCGGGGGACGAGGGAACTCCTATGGCTACACCTTC. Protein: CASTGGRGNSYGYTF. The rearrangement joins TRBV27 to TRBJ1-2, with D perhaps TRBD1 (5 bases). This CDR3 region has 15 residues. V was shortened by 7 bases and J by 4 bases, with 19 bases between the two germline ends. Germline assignment: CDR1 MNHEY and CDR2 SMNVEV (reference sequence).

The V gene is TRBV6-5, the J gene TRBJ1-5; a weak D match, TRBD1 (5 bases). V was cut by 11 bases and J by 0 bases, with 11 bases left in between. The germline gives CDR1 MNHEY, CDR2 SVGAGI. The CDR3 totals 13 residues. The CDR3 DNA reads as TGTGCCGCCGGGGGGTATAGCAATCAGCCCCAGCATTTT. Its translation: CAAGGYSNQPQHF.

The V and J genes are TRBV7-2 and TRBJ1-6, with D possibly matching TRBD1 (6 bases). The CDR3 loop spans 16 amino acids. Trimming shortened V by 4 bases and J by 8 bases, and 18 bases separated the two germline ends. Germline V gives CDR1 SGHTA, CDR2 FQGNSA. CDR3 nucleotides: TGTGCCAGCAGCTGGGGGCGTCGGGGAACTGATTCACCCCTCCACTTT. It translates to CASSWGRRGTDSPLHF.

The chain recombines TRBV4-2 with TRBJ2-1; the D gene could be TRBD1 or TRBD2 (5 bases each). The germline CDR1 and CDR2 sequences are LGHNA and YNFKEQ. V lost 1 base and J lost 5, with 12 bases in between. This CDR3 is 15 amino acids long. CDR3 in DNA: TGTGCCAGCAGCCAAGTCGGGGACGGTGACAATGAGCAGTTCTTC. This sequence encodes CASSQVGDGDNEQFF.

The V and J genes are TRBV19 and TRBJ2-5; D is unresolved. The CDR3 has 11 amino acids. Deletions cut 4 bases from V and 6 bases from J, with 6 bases between. Germline V lookup: CDR1 LNHDA, CDR2 SQIVND (reference sequence). CDR3 loop: CASSTRKTQYF. The CDR3 region has the DNA TGTGCCAGTAGTACCCGCAAGACCCAGTACTTC. The whole variable domain, remainder taken from reference TRBV19 and TRBJ2-5, is DGGITQSPKYLFRKEGQNVTLSCEQNLNHDAMYWYRQDPGQGLRLIYYSQIVNDFQKGDIAEGYSVSREKKESFPLTVTSAQKNPTAFYLCASSTRKTQYFGPGTRLLVL.

The V and J genes are TRBV11-2 and TRBJ2-7; D is ambiguous. Trimming cost V 5 bases and J 0 bases, with 14 bases left between them. Germline CDR1 SGHAT, CDR2 FQNNGV. There are 15 residues in the CDR3. The CDR3 loop reads CASSPTIAPSYEQYF. The CDR3 DNA reads as TGTGCCAGCAGCCCGACGATTGCGCCCTCCTACGAGCAGTACTTC.

This clone was seen once. V usage is TRBV3-1 (or the pseudogene TRBV3-2) and J usage is TRBJ2-1; D gene uncertain. The CDR3 has 15 amino acids. Between the trimmed V and J ends, which lost 2 bases and 2 bases, there was a span of 10 bases. Germline loops: CDR1 LGHDT, CDR2 YNNKEL (reference sequence). CDR3 nucleotides: TGTGCCAGCAGCCAATCCCCTAGAACCTACAATGAGCAGTTCTTC. Protein sequence: CASSQSPRTYNEQFF.

The chain has TRBV3-1 (or the pseudogene TRBV3-2) and TRBJ2-1; no reliable D call. The germline V and J ends were trimmed by 0 bases and 8 bases, with 8 bases remaining between them. The CDR3 extends over 13 amino acids. CDR1 is LGHDT, CDR2 YNNKEL, per germline (reference sequence). Here the CDR3 reads CASSQEAVDEQFF. In nucleotides, the CDR3 is TGTGCCAGCAGCCAAGAGGCCGTAGATGAGCAGTTCTTC.

The chain links TRBV4-3 to TRBJ1-2; D gene unclear. The CDR3 covers 16 residues. Germline V lookup: CDR1 LGHNA, CDR2 YSLEER. Trimming took 0 bases from V and 6 from J, leaving 17 bases between them. The CDR3 DNA is TGCGCCAGCAGCCAAGATTCTTGGCGGCCGAGGGATGGCTACACCTTC. Translation: CASSQDSWRPRDGYTF.

The V and J genes are TRBV4-3 and TRBJ1-3; TRBD1 matches at 7 bases. CDR3 length equals 15 residues. V shed 1 base and J 7 bases; nucleotides not matched to a gene: 7. From germline, CDR1 is LGHNA and CDR2 YSLEER. The CDR3 DNA reads TGCGCCAGCAGCCAAGCCCCAGCCAGGGGGAACACCATATATTTT. Its protein product is CASSQAPARGNTIYF.

J is TRBJ2-5 and V is TRBV6-5; maybe TRBD2 (5 bases). This CDR3 has 15 amino acids. Germline loops: CDR1 MNHEY, CDR2 SVGAGI. Trimming shortened V by 4 bases and J by 1 base, and 13 bases separated the two germline ends. DNA for the CDR3: TGTGCCAGCAGTTCACTGAGGAGGTCCCAAGAGACCCAGTACTTC. This gives the protein CASSSLRRSQETQYF.